This T cell receptor beta chain originates from a study of blood T cells in healthy people across ages. In the study overall: When template switching was applied, about one barcoded beta molecule was captured per two T cells. The study, taken as a whole, reports: The lack of PBMC sorting stopped any conclusive naive versus antigen-experienced comparison.

Healthy individuals of Caucasian origin from Russia, aged 6 to 90, served as donors. Total RNA was isolated from each sample in quantities of at least 5 micrograms. Together with a sample-barcoded 5' primer, a J-beta primer mix was included in a second PCR lasting roughly 6 to 12 cycles. TCRdb reprocessed the 5' RACE reads via MiXCR and lists one record per CDR3 protein. This table has roughly 1,500,000 distinct CDR3 sequences, 30% to 40% appearing once. Concerning this clonotype: Its target is not known.

The source is a woman aged 25 to 39 in good health. Sequencing was performed on blood.

The CDR3 coding sequence is TGTGCCAGCAGCGTAGGAGGGGAGGGCACCGGGGAGCTGTTTTTT. Amino acids: CASSVGGEGTGELFF. This chain joins TRBV9 and TRBJ2-2; 7 bases are a match to TRBD2. This CDR3 spans 15 amino acids. The junction had 3 bases not matched to a gene; V was cut back by 0 bases and J by 4 bases. CDR1 is SGDLS, CDR2 YYNGEE, per germline.